The rows below give T cell receptor beta chains drawn from one sample of a study of control samples from healthy donors and cancer patients. Sequencing was performed with immunoSEQ multiplex PCR; in TCRdb, only in-frame clones are kept and a portion is missing. The sample consists of approximately 150,000 clones, 94% of them appearing once. Sequences were obtained from blood. The receptor set was obtained from a woman aged 18-35 years in good health. CDR3s include the opening cysteine and the closing phenylalanine or tryptophan. The order of the fields is J gene, V gene, CDR3 protein.

J: TRBJ1-4; V: TRBV5-1; CDR3: CASSVGGSTNEKLFF
J: TRBJ1-2; V: TRBV6-5; CDR3: CASSSNHEANYGYTF
J: TRBJ2-3; V: TRBV5-6; CDR3: CASSWGGLFTDTQYF
J: TRBJ2-7; V: TRBV11-2; CDR3: CASSPGTPSYEQYF
J: TRBJ2-3; V: TRBV2; CDR3: CASGGPTDTQYF
J: TRBJ2-2; V: TRBV10-2; CDR3: CASNRQGNGELFF
J: TRBJ2-7; V: TRBV14; CDR3: CASSQVGSYEQYF
J: TRBJ2-3; V: TRBV6-8; CDR3: CASSLTSGDFADTQYF
J: TRBJ1-4; V: TRBV6-2/TRBV6-3; CDR3: CASSYDVTTLEKLFF
J: TRBJ1-5; V: TRBV27; CDR3: CASSLKQGVQPQHF
J: TRBJ1-2; V: TRBV3-1/TRBV3-2; CDR3: CASSQRGGGYGYTF
J: TRBJ2-1; V: TRBV29-1; CDR3: CSVEGDRGPDEQFF
J: TRBJ2-1; V: TRBV9; CDR3: CASSVGGSYNEQFF
J: TRBJ2-7; V: TRBV28; CDR3: CASRVAPSYEQYF
J: TRBJ1-6; V: TRBV9; CDR3: CASSVYGDPGSPLHF
J: TRBJ1-1; V: TRBV10-2; CDR3: CASSENTEAFF
J: TRBJ2-1; V: TRBV7-2; CDR3: CASSFTGGSYNEQFF
J: TRBJ1-4; V: TRBV18; CDR3: CASSPGVGEKLFF
J: TRBJ2-7; V: TRBV11-2; CDR3: CASSLDRLDEQYF
J: TRBJ2-3; V: TRBV7-9; CDR3: CASSTGQGLTQYF
J: TRBJ1-1; V: TRBV9; CDR3: CASSARGTEAFF
J: TRBJ1-5; V: TRBV6-2/TRBV6-3; CDR3: CASSYLGSNQPQHF
J: TRBJ1-3; V: TRBV7-2; CDR3: CASSAQGLAGNTIYF
J: TRBJ2-5; V: TRBV4-2; CDR3: CASSYKGNPRGGRETQYF
J: TRBJ2-1; V: TRBV12-5; CDR3: CASGLSTINNEQFF
J: TRBJ2-2; V: TRBV19; CDR3: CASSGSPGVANTGELFF
J: TRBJ1-1; V: TRBV3-1/TRBV3-2; CDR3: CASSQAGSAAEAFF
J: TRBJ2-7; V: TRBV9; CDR3: CASSVGGDEQYF
J: TRBJ1-4; V: TRBV7-9; CDR3: CASSLGPNFNEKLFF
J: TRBJ1-1; V: TRBV21-1; CDR3: CASSMGHPNTEAFF
J: TRBJ1-1; V: TRBV11-2; CDR3: CASSLGRWEGAEAFF
J: TRBJ1-1; V: TRBV6-5; CDR3: CASSQLGKAFF
J: TRBJ2-1; V: TRBV11-2; CDR3: CASSMRTGSSYNEQFF
J: TRBJ2-3; V: TRBV4-3; CDR3: CASSTLIGSGDTQYF
J: TRBJ1-5; V: TRBV12-3/TRBV12-4; CDR3: CASSPSPYQPQHF
J: TRBJ2-7; V: TRBV12-1; CDR3: CASSFIRGWRGEQYF
J: TRBJ1-5; V: TRBV19; CDR3: CASQQGAWSNQPQHF
J: TRBJ1-2; V: TRBV19; CDR3: CASSGWADYGYTF
J: TRBJ2-2; V: TRBV5-1; CDR3: CASSLREGGNTGELFF
J: TRBJ1-2; V: TRBV6-5; CDR3: CASSLTASEDNGYTF
J: TRBJ1-5; V: TRBV7-4; CDR3: CASSLEGQPQHF
J: TRBJ1-2; V: TRBV4-1; CDR3: CASSQEGSNYGYTF
J: TRBJ1-2; V: TRBV2; CDR3: CASRGLATGDYF
J: TRBJ2-5; V: TRBV2; CDR3: CASSRGTSGRGETQYF
J: TRBJ2-7; V: TRBV7-8; CDR3: CASSLDWGSIYEQYF
J: TRBJ2-1; V: TRBV6-2/TRBV6-3; CDR3: CASSYGGQRIGEQFF
J: TRBJ2-7; V: TRBV4-2; CDR3: CASSQGFRGSHEQYF
J: TRBJ2-3; V: TRBV4-2; CDR3: CASSQGLSGGGDTQYF
J: TRBJ1-6; V: TRBV5-6; CDR3: CASSWGTVESSYNSPLHF
J: TRBJ1-1; V: TRBV7-2; CDR3: CASSFLRLNTEAFF